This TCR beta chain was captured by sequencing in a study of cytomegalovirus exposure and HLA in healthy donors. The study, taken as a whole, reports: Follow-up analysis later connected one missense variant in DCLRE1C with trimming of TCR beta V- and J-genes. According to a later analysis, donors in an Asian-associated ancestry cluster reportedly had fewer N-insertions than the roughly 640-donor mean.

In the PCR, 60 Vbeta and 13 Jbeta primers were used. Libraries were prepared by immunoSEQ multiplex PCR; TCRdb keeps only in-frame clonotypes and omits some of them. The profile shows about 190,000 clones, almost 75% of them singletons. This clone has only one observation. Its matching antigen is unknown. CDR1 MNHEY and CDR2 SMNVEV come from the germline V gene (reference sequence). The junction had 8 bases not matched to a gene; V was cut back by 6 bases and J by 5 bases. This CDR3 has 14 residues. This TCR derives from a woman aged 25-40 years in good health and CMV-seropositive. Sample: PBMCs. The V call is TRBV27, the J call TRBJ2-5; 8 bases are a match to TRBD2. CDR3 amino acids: CASSRAGVGETQYF. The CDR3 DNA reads TGTGCCAGCAGCCGAGCGGGAGTTGGGGAGACCCAGTACTTC.